A single sample is the source of the 30 T cell receptor beta chains below, sequenced in a study of preoperative IRX-2 immunotherapy in early breast cancer. Assay used: immunoSEQ multiplex PCR; TCRdb lists only in-frame clones, some missing. The table has more than 6,500 clones, around 84% seen once. Noted treatment: preoperative locoregional IRX-2 cytokine immunotherapy. This specimen consisted of tumor tissue, obtained after IRX-2 immunotherapy. The receptors shown here come from a human donor with breast cancer.

V gene TRBV7-6 combines with J gene TRBJ2-1; a possible D gene is TRBD1 (6 bases). V was pared by 1 base and J by 4 bases, with 11 bases between. Germline assignment: CDR1 SGHVS and CDR2 FNYEAQ. The CDR3 is 15 amino acids. In DNA form, the CDR3 reads TGTGCCAGCAGCTTAGACAGGGTTCCTTACAATGAGCAGTTCTTC. Its translation: CASSLDRVPYNEQFF.

This clone was detected once. The chain is built from TRBV6-4 and TRBJ2-2; tentative D call: TRBD2 (7 bases). The V end was cut by 0 bases, the J end by 4 bases, with 15 bases between. This CDR3 comprises 17 residues. Germline V lookup: CDR1 MRHNA, CDR2 SNTAGT. CDR3 in DNA: TGTGCCAGCAGTGACTCGACCGGGGGGCCCTCCACCGGGGAGCTGTTTTTT. Its translation is CASSDSTGGPSTGELFF.

This clone has more than one count but fewer than ten. The chain has TRBV28 and TRBJ1-1; possibly TRBD1 for D (6 bases). Trimming stripped 6 bases from V and 6 bases from J, with 11 bases between. This CDR3 has 12 amino acids. In germline, CDR1 is MDHEN, CDR2 SYDVKM. CDR3 protein: CASSSRTAEAFF. For the CDR3, the DNA is TGTGCCAGCAGCTCCCGGACAGCTGAAGCTTTCTTT.

The chain combines TRBV11-3 with TRBJ1-1, with TRBD1 matching over 7 bases. This CDR3 has 15 amino acids. Germline trimming cut 2 bases from V and 2 bases from J; bases unmatched to any gene: 5. CDR1 is SGHNT and CDR2 is YENEEA in the germline V gene. DNA of the CDR3: TGTGCCAGCAGCTTATTCGACAGGGCAAACACTGAAGCTTTCTTT. It is translated as CASSLFDRANTEAFF.

This rearrangement joins TRBV10-2 to TRBJ2-7, with TRBD2 as a possible D gene (7 bases). Germline loops: CDR1 WSHSY, CDR2 SAAADI. This CDR3 region has 14 residues. V lost 10 bases to trimming and J lost 2 bases, with 18 bases between them. The CDR3 coding sequence is TGCGCCACGGGGAGGGCAGGGGTGGCCTACGAGCAGTACTTC. Its translation is CATGRAGVAYEQYF.

The chain is built from TRBV14 and TRBJ1-1, with TRBD1 as a possible D gene (5 bases). Between the trimmed V and J ends, which lost 4 bases and 1 base, there was a span of 7 bases. Per germline, CDR1 SGHDN and CDR2 FVKESK. The CDR3 sequence is 13 residues long. DNA for the CDR3: TGTGCCAGCAGCCTAGACAGGAACACTGAAGCTTTCTTT. The encoded protein is CASSLDRNTEAFF.

The chain employs TRBV25-1 and TRBJ1-2, with D maybe TRBD1 (5 bases). Germline V gene sequence: CDR1 MGHDK, CDR2 SYGVNS. This CDR3 has 15 amino acids. Trimming took off 1 base at V and 6 bases at J, with 15 bases between the two ends. The CDR3 sequence: CASSESFRQGHGYTF. The CDR3 nucleotides are TGTGCCAGCAGTGAATCGTTCAGGCAGGGCCATGGCTACACCTTC.

This clone was seen a few times. V gene TRBV29-1 combines with J gene TRBJ2-1, with D maybe TRBD1 (6 bases). V lost 4 bases and J 0 bases, leaving 10 bases between the germline ends. Per germline, CDR1 SQVTM and CDR2 ANQGSEA. The CDR3 runs to 14 residues. CDR3 region: CSVARDNSYNEQFF. The DNA for the CDR3 is TGCAGCGTTGCACGGGACAACTCCTACAATGAGCAGTTCTTC.

The chain couples TRBV6-8 to TRBJ1-5; the match to TRBD1 covers 9 bases. Germline CDR1 MNHGY, CDR2 SAAAGT. The CDR3 length is 14 residues. V gave up 6 bases and J gave up 4 bases; unmatched junction bases: 4. In DNA, the CDR3 is TGTGCCAGCAGGGGACAGGGTCCAAATCAGCCCCAGCATTTT. Its translation is CASRGQGPNQPQHF.

The V gene is TRBV7-5, the J gene TRBJ2-5; the table's D call of TRBD2 was not tested on the DNA. TRBV7-5 is a documented pseudogene. The CDR3 runs to 17 residues. This CDR3 reads CASSPLAGGLSGETQYF. CDR3 DNA sequence: TGTGCCAGCAGCCCTTTAGCGGGGGGCCTCTCGGGAGAGACCCAGTACTTC.

The chain links TRBV7-1 to TRBJ1-2; TRBD1 aligns across 7 bases. TRBV7-1 counts as an open reading frame of uncertain function. V trimming: 5 bases; J trimming: 8 bases; junction bases outside the gene matches: 8. The length of the CDR3 is 13 residues. CDR3 protein: CASSPRQGGGYTF. The CDR3 DNA sequence: TGTGCCAGCAGCCCCAGACAGGGAGGCGGCTACACCTTC.

The V call is TRBV28, the J call TRBJ2-2; no firm D call. Germline V lookup: CDR1 MDHEN, CDR2 SYDVKM. The CDR3 contains 15 residues. Trimming removed 3 bases at V and 1 base at J, with 9 bases between. The CDR3 bases are TGTGCCAGCAGTTTTCCAGGCATGAACACCGGGGAGCTGTTTTTT. This encodes CASSFPGMNTGELFF.

V is TRBV5-1 and J is TRBJ1-4; TRBD1 aligns across 12 bases. The CDR3 spans 18 residues. The J segment lost 2 bases and the V segment lost 4 bases, leaving 9 bases of the junction unmatched. Germline lookup yields CDR1 SGHRS and CDR2 YFSETQ. The CDR3 spells CASSPGQGAPGTNEKLFF. CDR3 DNA: TGCGCCAGCAGCCCGGGACAGGGGGCGCCGGGTACTAATGAAAAACTGTTTTTT.

This chain links TRBV12-5 with TRBJ1-1; D uncertain. The CDR3 has 15 amino acids. Looked up from germline, CDR1 is LGHNT and CDR2 is FRNRAP. Here the CDR3 DNA reads TGTGCCAGCACCCCTAGTTGGGGTACGAACACTGAAGCTTTCTTT. Protein sequence: CASTPSWGTNTEAFF.

The rearrangement uses TRBV5-1 and TRBJ2-3; 8 nucleotides match TRBD1. V was clipped by 0 bases and J by 4 bases; unmatched bases: 10. The V gene's germline CDR1 is SGHRS and CDR2 YFSETQ. This CDR3 has 17 residues. The CDR3 loop is CASSLGTGSFRADTQYF. In DNA form, the CDR3 reads TGCGCCAGCAGCTTGGGGACAGGGTCTTTCAGAGCAGATACGCAGTATTTT. Full variable domain (rest looked up from reference TRBV5-1 and TRBJ2-3): KAGVTQTPRYLIKTRGQQVTLSCSPISGHRSVSWYQQTPGQGLQFLFEYFSETQRNKGNFPGRFSGRQFSNSRSEMNVSTLELGDSALYLCASSLGTGSFRADTQYFGPGTRLTVL.

V usage is TRBV30 and J usage is TRBJ1-2; possible D gene TRBD1, 5 bases. CDR1 and CDR2 from the germline V gene are GTSNPN and SVGIG (reference sequence). V was shortened by 2 bases and J by 8 bases, with 12 bases between the two germline ends. The CDR3 spans 12 residues. In DNA form, the CDR3 reads TGTGCCTGGAGTCTAATGGGGGTAGGCTACACCTTC. Its protein product is CAWSLMGVGYTF.

This clone was seen just once. The V and J genes are TRBV14 and TRBJ2-7, with TRBD1 matching 9 bases. Germline CDR1 SGHDN, CDR2 FVKESK. This CDR3 has 15 amino acids. V shed 4 bases, J shed 6 bases, and the junction held 10 bases outside the gene matches. The CDR3 DNA sequence: TGTGCCAGCAGCCCCTACAGGGGGCAAGGTCGCGAGCAGTACTTC. Protein: CASSPYRGQGREQYF.

The V and J genes are TRBV6-4 and TRBJ2-3; D unresolved. The V and J ends lost 8 bases and 2 bases respectively, with 11 bases between them. This CDR3 region has 13 residues. Germline V CDR1 and CDR2: MRHNA, SNTAGT. CDR3 sequence: CASHQAFTDTQYF. In DNA, the CDR3 is TGTGCCAGCCATCAGGCCTTCACAGATACGCAGTATTTT.

This chain connects TRBV6-4 to TRBJ2-2; D is unclear. Trimming removed 5 bases from V and 2 bases from J, with 24 bases in between. The CDR3 extends over 19 amino acids. Per the germline V gene, CDR1 is MRHNA and CDR2 is SNTAGT. CDR3 nucleotide sequence: TGTGCCAGCAGTTCATTAGCCTACCGTGAGGAGCCTAACACCGGGGAGCTGTTTTTT. It is translated as CASSSLAYREEPNTGELFF.

The gene calls are TRBV18 and TRBJ1-6; a possible D gene is TRBD1 (6 bases). The V end lost 5 bases, the J end lost 1 base, and 9 bases lay between the germline ends. This CDR3 contains 15 residues. Germline CDR1 and CDR2: KGHSH and LQKENI. CDR3 nucleotide sequence: TGTGCCAGCTCAATTCAGGGGTCCTATAATTCACCCCTCCACTTT. Its protein is CASSIQGSYNSPLHF. Full variable domain (rest looked up from reference TRBV18 and TRBJ1-6): NAGVMQNPRHLVRRRGQEARLRCSPMKGHSHVYWYRQLPEEGLKFMVYLQKENIIDESGMPKERFSAEFPKEGPSILRIQQVVRGDSAAYFCASSIQGSYNSPLHFGNGTRLTVT.

J is TRBJ1-2 and V is TRBV5-1; weak D call: TRBD1 (6 bases). Trimming pared 4 bases from V and 1 base from J, leaving 11 bases between. The germline V gene has CDR1 SGHRS and CDR2 YFSETQ. CDR3 length equals 14 residues. The CDR3: CASSPDRLNYGYTF. CDR3 coding DNA: TGCGCCAGCAGCCCGGACAGACTTAACTATGGCTACACCTTC.

The chain couples TRBV29-1 to TRBJ2-1; TRBD2 matches 7 bases. V was pared by 6 bases and J by 3 bases, with 11 bases of the junction left unmatched. Looked up from germline, CDR1 is SQVTM and CDR2 is ANQGSEA. The CDR3 has 15 residues. Here the CDR3 DNA reads TGCAGCGTCGCTAGGGAGGGCCACCGCTACAATGAGCAGTTCTTC. This encodes CSVAREGHRYNEQFF.

The CDR3 sequence is CASSPTSGGTFTGELFF. DNA of the CDR3: TGCGCCAGCAGCCCCACTAGCGGGGGGACCTTCACCGGGGAGCTGTTTTTT. The chain uses TRBV1 and TRBJ2-2; TRBD2, the table's D call, lacks a check against the DNA. TRBV1 is deemed a pseudogene. CDR3 length: 17 residues.

This chain connects TRBV29-1 to TRBJ1-2; D unresolved. The germline CDR1 and CDR2 sequences are SQVTM and ANQGSEA. V lost 6 bases and J 4 bases, leaving 18 bases between the germline ends. This CDR3 has 14 amino acids. The CDR3: CSVGEDGRSYGYTF. The CDR3 DNA is TGCAGCGTAGGTGAAGACGGACGAAGCTATGGCTACACCTTC.

The CDR3 DNA reads TGCGCCAGCAGCTTGACGGGAACCTCTGGGGCCAACGTCCTGACTTTC. Amino acids: CASSLTGTSGANVLTF. This chain connects TRBV5-1 to TRBJ2-6; possible D gene TRBD2, 5 bases. The CDR3 has 16 residues. Deletions cut 1 base from V and 0 bases from J, with 8 bases between. Germline CDR1 is SGHRS and CDR2 is YFSETQ.

J is TRBJ2-3 and V is TRBV5-1; 8 bases fit TRBD2. Trimming cost V 3 bases and J 2 bases; bases outside gene matches: 8. The CDR3 spans 16 residues. Germline-derived CDR1 and CDR2 are SGHRS and YFSETQ. The CDR3 reads CASSSLAGRNTDTQYF. The CDR3 DNA follows: TGCGCCAGCAGCTCCTTAGCGGGGCGAAACACAGATACGCAGTATTTT.

The table lists this clone with a few counts. The rearrangement links TRBV18 to TRBJ1-2; D unresolved. Trimming shortened V by 2 bases and J by 4 bases, and 8 bases separated the two germline ends. The CDR3 consists of 13 residues. Germline V gene data show CDR1 as KGHSH and CDR2 as LQKENI. The CDR3 region is CASSPLATYGYTF. The DNA of the CDR3 is TGTGCCAGCTCACCATTGGCTACCTATGGCTACACCTTC.

V is TRBV15 and J is TRBJ1-4; D not certain. V shed 1 base and J shed 3 bases, with 9 bases lying between them. CDR1 and CDR2 (germline): LNHNV, YYDKDF (reference sequence). There are 15 residues in the CDR3. For the CDR3, the DNA is TGTGCCACCAGCAGAGCTTTAGCCTCTAATGAAAAACTGTTTTTT. It translates to CATSRALASNEKLFF.

In its sample, this clone was seen a few times. V usage is TRBV6-8 and J usage is TRBJ1-1; perhaps TRBD1 as D (5 bases). CDR3 length equals 12 residues. Germline V gene lookup returns CDR1 MNHGY and CDR2 SAAAGT. Deletions cut 2 bases from V and 8 bases from J, with 9 bases between. The CDR3: CASSYMGDEAFF. CDR3 in DNA: TGTGCCAGCAGTTACATGGGGGACGAAGCTTTCTTT.

This clone is deemed medium-sized. V usage is TRBV6-8 and J usage is TRBJ2-1; the D gene is possibly TRBD2 (6 bases). The CDR3 covers 15 residues. Germline CDR1 and CDR2: MNHGY and SAAAGT. V was trimmed by 8 bases and J by 6 bases, leaving 20 bases between them. This CDR3 is CASWSGLLQTNEQFF. The CDR3 region has the DNA TGTGCCAGCTGGTCAGGACTATTGCAGACCAATGAGCAGTTCTTC.